These 21 T cell receptor beta chains were all obtained from the same sample, sequenced in a study of T cell responses to AZD1222 COVID-19 vaccine. The data were produced by immunoSEQ multiplex PCR, yet TCRdb's version contains in-frame clones alone and is incomplete. The profile shows some 94,000 clones, approximately 90% of them singletons. The sequences come from peripheral blood, collected on day 0 of AZD1222 vaccination. These receptors all stem from an adult in good health.

V is TRBV3-1 (or the pseudogene TRBV3-2) and J is TRBJ2-5; TRBD2 is a possible D gene (6 bases). The germline V and J ends were trimmed by 0 bases and 1 base, with 18 bases remaining between them. The length of the CDR3 is 18 residues. The germline V gene encodes CDR1 LGHDT and CDR2 YNNKEL (reference sequence). CDR3 DNA: TGTGCCAGCAGCCAAGACGGTGATTGGCGGGGAGGCCAAGAGACCCAGTACTTC. Protein: CASSQDGDWRGGQETQYF.

The chain employs TRBV4-3 and TRBJ2-1; a possible D gene is TRBD2 (6 bases). V was shortened by 2 bases and J by 3 bases, with 8 bases between the two germline ends. The CDR3 contains 14 residues. Looked up from germline, CDR1 is LGHNA and CDR2 is YSLEER. The CDR3 DNA follows: TGCGCCAGCAGCCAACCGGGAGTCTACAATGAGCAGTTCTTC. Translation gives CASSQPGVYNEQFF.

J is TRBJ1-2 and V is TRBV5-4; 7 bases fit TRBD1. The trim removed 0 bases at V and 6 bases at J, leaving 5 bases unmatched. Germline V gives CDR1 SGHNT, CDR2 YYREEE (reference sequence). The CDR3 sequence is 14 residues long. CDR3: CASSLVQGVDGYTF. The CDR3 DNA reads TGTGCCAGCAGCTTGGTCCAGGGGGTTGATGGCTACACCTTC.

The V call is TRBV19, the J call TRBJ1-3; D uncertain. This CDR3 is 13 amino acids long. Germline assignment: CDR1 LNHDA and CDR2 SQIVND (reference sequence). Trimming removed 0 bases at V and 5 bases at J, with 5 bases between. CDR3 in amino acids: CASSIDWRNTIYF. The CDR3, as DNA: TGTGCCAGTAGTATAGATTGGAGAAACACCATATATTTT.

The chain carries TRBV30 and TRBJ1-2; the D is unclear. The germline V and J ends were trimmed by 1 base and 1 base, with 10 bases remaining between them. The germline V gene encodes CDR1 GTSNPN and CDR2 SVGIG (reference sequence). The CDR3 is 14 amino acids. The CDR3 here is CAWSAGPFNYGYTF. The DNA for the CDR3 is TGTGCCTGGAGTGCGGGCCCCTTTAACTATGGCTACACCTTC.

The chain joins TRBV7-2 to TRBJ2-7, with TRBD2 as a possible D gene (5 bases). The CDR3 loop spans 13 amino acids. CDR1 and CDR2 (germline): SGHTA, FQGNSA. V was trimmed by 3 bases and J by 3 bases, leaving 9 bases between them. The CDR3 bases are TGTGCCAGCAGCTTTCTAGCCGACTACGAGCAGTACTTC. It specifies CASSFLADYEQYF.

This clone was seen only a few times. The chain employs TRBV18 and TRBJ1-6; 8 bases match TRBD1. J lost 10 bases, V lost 6 bases, and 14 bases had no gene match. The CDR3 contains 16 residues. Germline V CDR1 and CDR2: KGHSH, LQKENI. In DNA, the CDR3 is TGTGCCAGCTCCCCCGAGGTGGACAGGGTTTTCTCACCCCTCCACTTT. Its translation is CASSPEVDRVFSPLHF.

There are a few counts of this clone. The chain employs TRBV6-2 or TRBV6-3 and TRBJ2-7, with TRBD1 as a possible D gene (6 bases). The CDR3 runs 13 residues. Trimming shortened V by 5 bases and J by 6 bases, and 14 bases separated the two germline ends. Germline V gene sequence: CDR1 MNHEY, CDR2 SVGEGT. Here the CDR3 reads CASSLQGRSEQYF. The CDR3 nucleotides are TGTGCCAGCAGTCTACAGGGTCGGAGCGAGCAGTACTTC.

The V call is TRBV5-1, the J call TRBJ1-1; D unresolved. There are 15 residues in the CDR3. Germline CDR1 SGHRS, CDR2 YFSETQ. V was shortened by 5 bases and J by 3 bases, with 17 bases between the two germline ends. CDR3 loop: CASRPRTESYTEAFF. CDR3 DNA: TGCGCCAGCAGACCCCGAACGGAGTCCTACACTGAAGCTTTCTTT.

The chain couples TRBV5-1 to TRBJ2-3; possible D gene TRBD1, 6 bases. Per germline, CDR1 SGHRS and CDR2 YFSETQ. This CDR3 has 16 residues. Deletions cut 0 bases from V and 0 bases from J, with 11 bases between. Here the CDR3 DNA reads TGCGCCAGCAGCTTGGGGGACACCTCTAGCACAGATACGCAGTATTTT. Protein sequence: CASSLGDTSSTDTQYF.

In its sample, this clone was seen once. V usage is TRBV6-1 and J usage is TRBJ1-4; 7 positions match TRBD1. Trimming took 1 base from V and 8 from J; bases not matched to a gene: 10. Germline assignment: CDR1 MNHNS and CDR2 SASEGT. The CDR3 loop spans 16 amino acids. The CDR3 DNA is TGTGCCAGCAGTGAAGTCAGGGGGGGAGGTTGGGAAAAACTGTTTTTT. The encoded protein is CASSEVRGGGWEKLFF.

This chain uses TRBV6-2 or TRBV6-3 with TRBJ1-2; D is uncertain. Germline lookup yields CDR1 MNHEY and CDR2 SVGEGT. Trimming pared 2 bases from V and 3 bases from J, leaving 19 bases between. CDR3 size: 17 residues. CDR3 amino acids: CASSYRRPSPTYYGYTF. CDR3 sequence (DNA): TGTGCCAGCAGTTACAGAAGACCCTCCCCGACTTACTATGGCTACACCTTC.

The rearrangement joins TRBV27 to TRBJ1-5; no clear D. V dropped 5 bases and J dropped 1 base, with 9 bases sitting between them. CDR3 length: 14 amino acids. Germline CDR1 and CDR2: MNHEY and SMNVEV (reference sequence). CDR3 nucleotide sequence: TGTGCCAGCAGTCTTGGTAGGAGCAATCAGCCCCAGCATTTT. Its protein is CASSLGRSNQPQHF.

The chain employs TRBV3-1 (or the pseudogene TRBV3-2) and TRBJ1-2; D remains unclear. This CDR3 comprises 14 residues. Germline lookup yields CDR1 LGHDT and CDR2 YNNKEL (reference sequence). Trimming pared 4 bases from V and 0 bases from J, leaving 9 bases between. This CDR3 is CASSLGPANYGYTF. Written as DNA, the CDR3 is TGTGCCAGCAGCCTCGGGCCAGCTAACTATGGCTACACCTTC.

The chain uses TRBV28 and TRBJ2-1; 8 nucleotides agree with TRBD2. The CDR3 is 16 amino acids. Unmatched junction bases numbered 8, after V lost 3 bases and J lost 4 bases. Germline V gives CDR1 MDHEN, CDR2 SYDVKM. CDR3 protein: CASSLLAGNGYNEQFF. DNA of the CDR3: TGTGCCAGCAGTTTGTTAGCGGGAAATGGATACAATGAGCAGTTCTTC.

This clone was picked up one time. This chain connects TRBV18 to TRBJ2-3; the match to TRBD1 covers 10 bases. The trim removed 2 bases at V and 1 base at J, leaving 0 bases unmatched. This CDR3 has 15 amino acids. Looked up from germline, CDR1 is KGHSH and CDR2 is LQKENI. The CDR3 nucleotides are TGTGCCAGCTCACCAGGGACAGGGGGCACAGATACGCAGTATTTT. Its protein product is CASSPGTGGTDTQYF.

The rearrangement uses TRBV2 and TRBJ1-2; D not resolved. Per the germline V gene, CDR1 is SNHLY and CDR2 is FYNNEI. V lost 7 bases and J lost 4, with 13 bases in between. This CDR3 contains 13 residues. The CDR3 loop is CASTPGRFYGYTF. CDR3 bases: TGTGCCAGCACCCCTGGACGGTTCTATGGCTACACCTTC.

V and J are TRBV5-1 and TRBJ2-5; the D gene is possibly TRBD2 (5 bases). Germline CDR1 and CDR2: SGHRS and YFSETQ. V dropped 3 bases and J dropped 1 base, with 10 bases sitting between them. The CDR3 is made up of 14 amino acids. The DNA for the CDR3 is TGCGCCAGCAGCTGGACTGTTCGCCAAGAGACCCAGTACTTC. Its translation: CASSWTVRQETQYF.

This clone showed up just once. V usage is TRBV3-1 (or the pseudogene TRBV3-2) and J usage is TRBJ2-5, with D perhaps matching TRBD1 (5 bases). This CDR3 is built from 15 residues. The V end was cut by 0 bases, the J end by 4 bases, with 12 bases between. The germline gives CDR1 LGHDT, CDR2 YNNKEL (reference sequence). This CDR3 is CASSQDRRGGETQYF. Written as DNA, the CDR3 is TGTGCCAGCAGCCAAGATAGAAGGGGCGGAGAGACCCAGTACTTC.

The chain joins TRBV5-1 to TRBJ2-1; D uncertain. With 0 bases removed from V and 8 bases from J, the gap between germline ends came to 9 bases. The CDR3 extends over 13 amino acids. Germline CDR1 is SGHRS and CDR2 is YFSETQ. In DNA, the CDR3 is TGCGCCAGCAGCTTGGCCGGCACTTATGAGCAGTTCTTC. Encoded protein: CASSLAGTYEQFF.

This chain links TRBV12-3 or TRBV12-4 with TRBJ1-2; D possibly corresponds to TRBD1 (5 bases). The CDR3 is made up of 13 amino acids. V was pared by 8 bases and J by 7 bases, with 17 bases between. The CDR3 is CASFGPGEGGYTF. The CDR3 nucleotides read TGTGCCAGCTTTGGTCCGGGGGAAGGTGGCTACACCTTC.